Here is one TCR beta chain with its context. cDNA came from roughly 0.5 to 1 ug RNA primed by random hexamers. TCRdb redid the calling of the immunoSEQ multiplex PCR reads with MiXCR, one entry per CDR3 protein. The sample includes roughly 200,000 distinct CDR3 sequences, 90% to 95% seen only once; the top ten take around 0.15%. This specimen comes from a study of CD8 T cells in Susac syndrome. V lost 4 bases to trimming and J lost 0 bases, with 10 bases between them. The CDR3 is 15 amino acids. The chain links TRBV12-3 or TRBV12-4 to TRBJ1-5; D is unresolved. The sequence came from a human donor with multiple sclerosis. The source material was CD8+ T cells from PBMCs. The CDR3 protein is CASSSGRNSNQPQHF. CDR3 nucleotides: TGTGCCAGCAGTTCTGGCCGAAATAGCAATCAGCCCCAGCATTTT.